These 32 T cell receptor beta chains were sequenced from one sample in a study of T cell responses to AZD1222 COVID-19 vaccine. Sequencing used immunoSEQ multiplex PCR; TCRdb keeps in-frame clones, though not all of them. The sample has some 130,000 clones; roughly 93% are singletons. Sequences were derived from peripheral blood, sampled 28 days after the second AZD1222 dose. The receptors stem from an adult who received the AZD1222 COVID-19 vaccine.

The V call is TRBV12-3 or TRBV12-4, the J call TRBJ1-2; D is undetermined. The CDR3 runs to 13 residues. The V gene lost 5 bases and the J gene lost 7 bases, with 14 bases spanning the gap. CDR3 sequence: CASSLIMGSGYTF. The CDR3 DNA reads as TGTGCCAGCAGTCTCATTATGGGGAGTGGCTACACCTTC.

The chain couples TRBV6-4 to TRBJ2-1; TRBD1 matches at 12 bases. Germline V CDR1 and CDR2: MRHNA, SNTAGT. This CDR3 region has 14 residues. Unmatched junction bases numbered 3, after V lost 4 bases and J lost 8 bases. The CDR3 DNA sequence: TGTGCCAGCAGTGCCGGGACAGGGGGCGATGAGCAGTTCTTC. Residues: CASSAGTGGDEQFF.

This rearrangement joins TRBV5-6 to TRBJ1-2, with a possible D match to TRBD1 (6 bases). The CDR3 runs to 14 residues. Trimming left V 3 bases short and J 5 bases short, with 14 bases between. Germline loops: CDR1 SGHDT, CDR2 YYEEEE. The DNA for the CDR3 is TGTGCCAGCAGCTCCACTCCCCAGGGGTATGGCTACACCTTC. Translating it yields CASSSTPQGYGYTF.

In this sample, this clone turned up once. The chain links TRBV19 to TRBJ2-1; 15 bases align to TRBD2. Germline V lookup: CDR1 LNHDA, CDR2 SQIVND (reference sequence). The CDR3 has 15 residues. Trimming took 3 bases from V and 7 from J; bases not matched to a gene: 1. Written as DNA, the CDR3 is TGTGCCAGTAGTATGGGACTAGCGGGGGGTAATGAGCAGTTCTTC. Translating it yields CASSMGLAGGNEQFF.

This chain connects TRBV27 to TRBJ1-2; a weak D match, TRBD1 (5 bases). CDR3 length: 15 amino acids. Trimming left V 5 bases short and J 5 bases short, with 18 bases between. Germline V gives CDR1 MNHEY, CDR2 SMNVEV (reference sequence). In nucleotides, the CDR3 is TGTGCCAGCAGTGCAACAGGAGAGGAGAATTATGGCTACACCTTC. Translated, it gives CASSATGEENYGYTF.

In DNA form, the CDR3 reads TGTGCCAGCAGCGAATACAGCGGGGACCTAGCCAAAAACATTCAGTACTTC. As protein: CASSEYSGDLAKNIQYF. V is TRBV7-8 and J is TRBJ2-4; 7 positions agree with TRBD2. The V segment lost 5 bases and the J segment 0 bases; nucleotides outside the gene matches: 10. CDR3 length equals 17 residues. Germline CDR1 and CDR2: SGHVS and FQNEAQ. The full variable domain, with the rest looked up from reference TRBV7-8 and TRBJ2-4, is GAGVSQSPRYKVAKRGQDVALRCDPISGHVSLFWYQQALGQGPEFLTYFQNEAQLDKSGLPSDRFFAERPEGSVSTLKIQRTQQEDSAVYLCASSEYSGDLAKNIQYFGAGTRLSVL.

The chain couples TRBV5-5 to TRBJ1-1; TRBD1 matches at 7 bases. The V segment lost 1 base and the J segment 4 bases; nucleotides outside the gene matches: 1. The CDR3 is 13 residues long. Germline V gives CDR1 SGHKS, CDR2 YYEKEE (reference sequence). CDR3 residues: CASSLQGGTEAFF. The CDR3, as DNA: TGTGCCAGCAGCTTGCAGGGGGGCACTGAAGCTTTCTTT.

The J gene is TRBJ1-1, the V gene TRBV27; D gene uncertain. The length of the CDR3 is 14 residues. In germline, CDR1 is MNHEY, CDR2 SMNVEV (reference sequence). V was cut by 2 bases and J by 0 bases, with 7 bases left in between. The CDR3, as DNA: TGTGCCAGCAGTTTAGGAGTTGTGAACACTGAAGCTTTCTTT. Translation gives CASSLGVVNTEAFF.

The CDR3 protein is CASSFGTGLRTGELFF. The CDR3 DNA follows: TGTGCCAGCAGTTTCGGGACAGGGTTACGTACCGGGGAGCTGTTTTTT. V gene TRBV27 combines with J gene TRBJ2-2; 9 bases are shared with TRBD1. V trimming: 3 bases; J trimming: 5 bases; junction bases outside the gene matches: 7. There are 16 residues in the CDR3. Germline values: CDR1 MNHEY, CDR2 SMNVEV (reference sequence).

This chain connects TRBV6-6 to TRBJ1-1; possibly TRBD1 for D (6 bases). Trimming left V 4 bases short and J 7 bases short, with 16 bases between. The length of the CDR3 is 14 residues. Germline lookup yields CDR1 MNHNY and CDR2 SVGAGI (reference sequence). CDR3 nucleotide sequence: TGTGCCAGCAGTTCCGGGGGGCAGGGGAGTGAAGCTTTCTTT. Translation gives CASSSGGQGSEAFF.

The rearrangement uses TRBV28 and TRBJ1-4; 7 nucleotides agree with TRBD1. CDR1 MDHEN and CDR2 SYDVKM come from the germline V gene. V gave up 4 bases and J gave up 6 bases; unmatched junction bases: 2. This CDR3 contains 13 residues. CDR3 sequence (DNA): TGTGCCAGCAGTTCTGGACAGGATGAAAAACTGTTTTTT. It translates to CASSSGQDEKLFF.

The genes are TRBV3-1 (or the pseudogene TRBV3-2) and TRBJ2-2; TRBD1 aligns across 8 bases. The CDR3 is 16 residues long. V shed 8 bases and J 3 bases; nucleotides not matched to a gene: 11. The germline V gene has CDR1 LGHDT and CDR2 YNNKEL (reference sequence). CDR3 amino acids: CASGYQGARHTGELFF. CDR3 sequence (DNA): TGTGCCAGCGGGTACCAGGGGGCGCGGCACACCGGGGAGCTGTTTTTT.

The chain combines TRBV3-1 (or the pseudogene TRBV3-2) with TRBJ2-4; 9 bases align to TRBD1. This CDR3 region has 16 residues. V was clipped by 1 base and J by 6 bases; unmatched bases: 7. Looked up from germline, CDR1 is LGHDT and CDR2 is YNNKEL (reference sequence). For the CDR3, the DNA is TGTGCCAGCAGCCAAGTCGGAGGGACAGGGATAAACATTCAGTACTTC. Amino acid sequence: CASSQVGGTGINIQYF.

The chain links TRBV12-3 or TRBV12-4 to TRBJ2-7; D is unresolved. V lost 5 bases to trimming and J lost 4 bases, with 9 bases between them. The CDR3 spans 12 residues. CDR3 sequence: CASSVVVYEQYF. The DNA of the CDR3 is TGTGCCAGCAGTGTGGTGGTGTACGAGCAGTACTTC.

Written as DNA, the CDR3 is TGCGCCAGCAGCAAAGACAGGGGGTGGGAGACCCAGTACTTC. Encoded protein: CASSKDRGWETQYF. The chain joins TRBV5-1 to TRBJ2-5, with TRBD1 identical over 9 bases. The ends lost 4 bases at V and 5 bases at J; junction bases unmatched: 6. The CDR3 loop spans 14 amino acids. The germline V gene encodes CDR1 SGHRS and CDR2 YFSETQ.

V and J are TRBV2 and TRBJ2-1; D is perhaps TRBD1 (5 bases). This CDR3 spans 14 amino acids. Germline CDR1 reads SNHLY; CDR2 reads FYNNEI. The V gene lost 6 bases and the J gene lost 2 bases, with 11 bases spanning the gap. This chain's CDR3 is CASRQGLTYNEQFF. The CDR3 nucleotides are TGTGCCAGCAGGCAGGGATTAACCTACAATGAGCAGTTCTTC. Together with reference TRBV2 and TRBJ2-1, the CDR3 gives the full variable domain: EPEVTQTPSHQVTQMGQEVILRCVPISNHLYFYWYRQILGQKVEFLVSFYNNEISEKSEIFDDQFSVERPDGSNFTLKIRSTKLEDSAMYFCASRQGLTYNEQFFGPGTRLTVL.

The V gene is TRBV9, the J gene TRBJ1-4; 9 bases are a match to TRBD1. With V trimmed by 4 bases and J by 7 bases, 8 bases remained unmatched. CDR1 is SGDLS, CDR2 YYNGEE, per germline. The CDR3 is 15 residues long. The CDR3 reads CASSPGTGRGEKLFF. CDR3 DNA sequence: TGTGCCAGCAGCCCCGGGACAGGGAGGGGTGAAAAACTGTTTTTT.

The chain is built from TRBV27 and TRBJ1-2, with 10 bases matching TRBD1. Unmatched junction bases numbered 11, after V lost 2 bases and J lost 2 bases. The germline V gene encodes CDR1 MNHEY and CDR2 SMNVEV (reference sequence). The CDR3 extends over 18 amino acids. The CDR3, as DNA: TGTGCCAGCAGTTTACGGTGGGACAGGGGACCTGCGAACTATGGCTACACCTTC. Translating it yields CASSLRWDRGPANYGYTF.

V is TRBV7-2 and J is TRBJ1-5, with TRBD1 matching 9 bases. The V segment lost 5 bases and the J segment 7 bases; nucleotides outside the gene matches: 6. The CDR3 is 14 residues long. Germline V CDR1 and CDR2: SGHTA, FQGNSA. The CDR3 protein is CASSQGTGLQPQHF. For the CDR3, the DNA is TGTGCCAGCAGCCAAGGGACAGGGTTACAGCCCCAGCATTTT.

The CDR3 nucleotides read TGTGCCAGCTTGATAACTAGCGGGGGGGCCGCTGAGCAGTTCTTC. The encoded protein is CASLITSGGAAEQFF. The chain joins TRBV2 to TRBJ2-1, with 13 bases lining up with TRBD2. Germline trimming cut 8 bases from V and 9 bases from J; bases unmatched to any gene: 10. Germline V gene data show CDR1 as SNHLY and CDR2 as FYNNEI. The CDR3 has 15 residues.

The chain uses TRBV19 and TRBJ1-2, with D possibly TRBD1 on 6 matching bases. The CDR3 covers 16 residues. The V gene lost 0 bases and the J gene lost 0 bases, with 11 bases spanning the gap. The germline gives CDR1 LNHDA, CDR2 SQIVND (reference sequence). CDR3 nucleotide sequence: TGTGCCAGTAGTATAGAAACAGGGAGGGCTAACTATGGCTACACCTTC. Translated: CASSIETGRANYGYTF.

This clone showed up just a few times. CDR3 region: CAWSVRVRETQYF. The CDR3 DNA is TGTGCCTGGAGTGTCAGGGTTCGAGAGACCCAGTACTTC. This sequence joins TRBV30 and TRBJ2-5; TRBD1 might be the D (5 bases). This CDR3 region has 13 residues. Per germline, CDR1 GTSNPN and CDR2 SVGIG (reference sequence). Trimming removed 0 bases at V and 4 bases at J, with 9 bases between.

The V call is TRBV9, the J call TRBJ1-6, with D maybe TRBD1 (5 bases). The CDR3 sequence is 15 residues long. Trimming cost V 0 bases and J 5 bases, with 9 bases left between them. The germline V gene has CDR1 SGDLS and CDR2 YYNGEE. DNA for the CDR3: TGTGCCAGCAGCGTAGAGGGGTTAAATAATTCACCCCTCCACTTT. Encoded protein: CASSVEGLNNSPLHF.

This clone came up once. V usage is TRBV6-5 and J usage is TRBJ2-7; D gene uncertain. Germline V gene lookup returns CDR1 MNHEY and CDR2 SVGAGI. V was trimmed by 0 bases and J by 7 bases, leaving 13 bases between them. This CDR3 is built from 14 residues. Here the CDR3 reads CASSYSNRLSEQYF. CDR3 DNA sequence: TGTGCCAGCAGTTACTCGAATCGCCTCTCTGAGCAGTACTTC.

This clone was seen once. V and J are TRBV9 and TRBJ2-1, with 8 positions matching TRBD2. Germline V gives CDR1 SGDLS, CDR2 YYNGEE. This CDR3 has 14 residues. Trimming cost V 4 bases and J 6 bases; bases outside gene matches: 6. In DNA, the CDR3 is TGTGCCAGCAGCACCGGGGGGGCGATCAATGAGCAGTTCTTC. Protein sequence: CASSTGGAINEQFF.

The chain recombines TRBV11-3 with TRBJ1-1; 7 nucleotides match TRBD1. The CDR3 has 17 residues. The J segment lost 4 bases and the V segment lost 0 bases, leaving 11 bases of the junction unmatched. Germline-derived CDR1 and CDR2 are SGHNT and YENEEA. The CDR3 spells CASSLDQLGDRLTEAFF. DNA of the CDR3: TGTGCCAGCAGCTTAGATCAGCTCGGGGACAGACTCACTGAAGCTTTCTTT.

This chain links TRBV2 with TRBJ2-1; the match to TRBD1 covers 8 bases. CDR3 length equals 15 residues. Trimming cost V 8 bases and J 0 bases; bases outside gene matches: 6. The germline CDR1 and CDR2 sequences are SNHLY and FYNNEI. The CDR3 region has the DNA TGTGCCAGCCATACAGGACAGGGCTCCTACAATGAGCAGTTCTTC. It encodes CASHTGQGSYNEQFF. The full variable domain, completed using reference TRBV2 and TRBJ2-1, is EPEVTQTPSHQVTQMGQEVILRCVPISNHLYFYWYRQILGQKVEFLVSFYNNEISEKSEIFDDQFSVERPDGSNFTLKIRSTKLEDSAMYFCASHTGQGSYNEQFFGPGTRLTVL.

This clone came up once. This chain connects TRBV18 to TRBJ2-7, with D possibly matching TRBD1 (6 bases). V was pared by 3 bases and J by 2 bases, with 11 bases between. The CDR3 sequence is 14 residues long. From germline, CDR1 is KGHSH and CDR2 LQKENI. The DNA of the CDR3 is TGTGCCAGCTCACCCCGGACAGACGCCTACGAGCAGTACTTC. This codes for CASSPRTDAYEQYF.

The CDR3 region is CASSGGGSYNSPLHF. In DNA form, the CDR3 reads TGTGCCAGCAGCGGGGGGGGCTCCTATAATTCACCCCTCCACTTT. The chain has TRBV11-2 and TRBJ1-6; possible D gene TRBD1, 5 bases. CDR1 and CDR2 (germline): SGHAT, FQNNGV. Trimming took off 5 bases at V and 0 bases at J, with 8 bases between the two ends. The CDR3 consists of 15 residues.

The V and J genes are TRBV18 and TRBJ1-3; 7 nucleotides match TRBD1. Germline CDR1 reads KGHSH; CDR2 reads LQKENI. With V trimmed by 3 bases and J by 0 bases, 8 bases remained unmatched. The CDR3 is 17 amino acids. CDR3 in DNA: TGTGCCAGCTCACCGGAGGGACAGCTACTCTCTGGAAACACCATATATTTT. Translating it yields CASSPEGQLLSGNTIYF.

The chain's CDR3 is CASKLTGGRPPLHF. Written as DNA, the CDR3 is TGTGCCAGTAAGCTGACAGGGGGCAGACCACCCCTCCACTTT. V gene TRBV19 combines with J gene TRBJ1-6; 10 bases agree with TRBD1. CDR1 and CDR2 (germline): LNHDA, SQIVND (reference sequence). The length of the CDR3 is 14 residues. V was clipped by 7 bases and J by 11 bases; unmatched bases: 8.

The rearrangement uses TRBV5-6 and TRBJ1-2, with D perhaps TRBD1 (6 bases). CDR3 length: 16 residues. Per the germline V gene, CDR1 is SGHDT and CDR2 is YYEEEE. Trimming took 0 bases from V and 2 from J, leaving 14 bases between them. Written as DNA, the CDR3 is TGTGCCAGCAGCTTGGGAGGGGGAACCCAGAACTATGGCTACACCTTC. Protein sequence: CASSLGGGTQNYGYTF.